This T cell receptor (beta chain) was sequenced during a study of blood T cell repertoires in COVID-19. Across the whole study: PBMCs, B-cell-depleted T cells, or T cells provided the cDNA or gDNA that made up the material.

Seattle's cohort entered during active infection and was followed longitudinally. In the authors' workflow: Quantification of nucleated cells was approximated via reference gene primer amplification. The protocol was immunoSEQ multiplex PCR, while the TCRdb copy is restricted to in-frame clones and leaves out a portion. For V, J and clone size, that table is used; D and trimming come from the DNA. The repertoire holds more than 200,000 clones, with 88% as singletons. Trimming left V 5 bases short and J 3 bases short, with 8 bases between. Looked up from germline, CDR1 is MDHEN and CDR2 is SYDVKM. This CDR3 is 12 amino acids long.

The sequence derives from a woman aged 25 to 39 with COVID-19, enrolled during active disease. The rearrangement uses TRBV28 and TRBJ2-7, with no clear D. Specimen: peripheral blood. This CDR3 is CASSAYSYEQYF. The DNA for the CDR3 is TGTGCCAGCAGTGCCTACAGCTACGAGCAGTACTTC. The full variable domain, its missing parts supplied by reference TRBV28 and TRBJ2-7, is DVKVTQSSRYLVKRTGEKVFLECVQDMDHENMFWYRQDPGLGLRLIYFSYDVKMKEKGDIPEGYSVSREKKERFSLILESASTNQTSMYLCASSAYSYEQYFGPGTRLTVT.